This T cell receptor (beta chain) was found in a study of blood T cells in healthy people across ages. Study findings and constraints: No one knew whether donors had CMV, which possibly confounded expanded clonotype changes.

Together with a sample-barcoded 5' primer, a J-beta primer mix was included in a second PCR lasting about 7 to 12 cycles. TCRdb fed the 5' RACE reads into MiXCR, producing one record per CDR3 protein. The table includes under 1 million distinct CDR3 sequences, approximately 48% detected once. This clonotype was recorded a few times. What it binds is unknown. This CDR3 has 16 residues. V was pared by 5 bases and J by 1 base, with 18 bases between. The receptor's source is a man between 60 and 75 years old in good health. The sample consisted of blood. The chain joins TRBV12-3 or TRBV12-4 to TRBJ2-7; a possible D gene is TRBD1 (6 bases). CDR3 DNA: TGTGCCAGCAGTATCGGGGACACCCGACTTTCCTACGAGCAGTACTTC. As protein: CASSIGDTRLSYEQYF.